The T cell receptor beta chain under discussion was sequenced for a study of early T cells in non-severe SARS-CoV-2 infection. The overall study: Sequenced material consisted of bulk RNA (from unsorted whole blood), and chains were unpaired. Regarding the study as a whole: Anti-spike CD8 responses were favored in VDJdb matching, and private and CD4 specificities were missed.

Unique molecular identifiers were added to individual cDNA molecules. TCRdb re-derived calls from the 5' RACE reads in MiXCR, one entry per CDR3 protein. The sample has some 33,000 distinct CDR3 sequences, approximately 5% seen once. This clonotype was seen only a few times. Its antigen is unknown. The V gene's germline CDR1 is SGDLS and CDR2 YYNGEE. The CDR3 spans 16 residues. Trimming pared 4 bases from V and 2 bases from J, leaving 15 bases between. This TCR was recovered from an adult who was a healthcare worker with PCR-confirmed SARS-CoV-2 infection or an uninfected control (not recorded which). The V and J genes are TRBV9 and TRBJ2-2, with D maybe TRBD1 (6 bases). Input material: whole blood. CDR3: CASSSRPTGNTGELFF. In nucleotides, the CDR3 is TGTGCCAGCAGCTCTCGGCCGACAGGAAACACCGGGGAGCTGTTTTTT.